Listed below are T cell receptor beta chains from one sample, sequenced in a study of blood T cell repertoires in COVID-19. Sequenced by immunoSEQ multiplex PCR; TCRdb stores in-frame clones only, minus some. The sample lists under 200,000 clones; less than 80% were seen once. Source material: PBMCs or T cells enriched from blood (not recorded which). These TCRs come from an older woman in a cohort exposed to, infected with or recovered from COVID-19 (not recorded which). Each CDR3 is given with its conserved first and last residue.

v_gene,j_gene,CDR3aa
TRBV5-1,TRBJ1-1,CASSLQGWNTEAFF
TRBV12-5,TRBJ2-1,CASGQGRGDEQFF
TRBV3-1/TRBV3-2,TRBJ2-2,CASSQLGLAGGPAGELFF
TRBV28,TRBJ2-1,CASSPRDSYYNEQFF
TRBV5-8,TRBJ1-6,CASSFWGGNSPLHF
TRBV7-8,TRBJ1-4,CASSLFGGTNEKLFF
TRBV1,TRBJ2-3,CTSSRRTSGDSEYGTDTQYF
TRBV3-1/TRBV3-2,TRBJ2-3,CASSQVPSTANTDTQYF
TRBV30,TRBJ1-4,CAWSYNRVGEKLFF
TRBV18,TRBJ1-6,CASSRSGQTNSPLHF
TRBV5-1,TRBJ2-1,CASSLLPHLTGQNEQFF